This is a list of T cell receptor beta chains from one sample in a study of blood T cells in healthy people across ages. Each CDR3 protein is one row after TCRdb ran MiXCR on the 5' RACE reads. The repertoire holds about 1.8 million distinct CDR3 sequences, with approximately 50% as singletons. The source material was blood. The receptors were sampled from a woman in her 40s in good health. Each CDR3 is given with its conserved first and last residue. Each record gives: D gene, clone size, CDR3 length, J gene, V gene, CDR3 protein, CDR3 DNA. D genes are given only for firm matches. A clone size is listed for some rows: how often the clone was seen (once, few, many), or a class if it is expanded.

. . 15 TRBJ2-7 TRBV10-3 CAISPGLGTSYEQYF TGTGCCATCAGTCCGGGACTTGGTACCTCCTACGAGCAGTACTTC
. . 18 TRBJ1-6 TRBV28 CASSTDHPVRLRNSPLHF TGTGCCAGCAGTACCGATCACCCAGTGCGGCTTAGGAATTCACCCCTCCACTTT
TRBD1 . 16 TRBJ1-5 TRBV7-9 CASSLAGQGSDQPQHF TGTGCCAGCAGCTTAGCGGGACAGGGTTCGGATCAGCCCCAGCATTTT
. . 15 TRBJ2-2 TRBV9 CASRGGAANTGELFF TGTGCCAGCAGGGGTGGGGCCGCAAACACCGGGGAGCTGTTTTTT
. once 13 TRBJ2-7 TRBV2 CASSGWDLYEQYF TGTGCCAGCAGTGGATGGGACCTTTACGAGCAGTACTTC
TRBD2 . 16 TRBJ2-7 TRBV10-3 CAISEVSGGESYEQYF TGTGCCATCAGTGAGGTTTCGGGGGGGGAGTCCTACGAGCAGTACTTC
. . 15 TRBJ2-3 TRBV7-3 CASSLASGHTDTQYF TGTGCCAGCAGCTTAGCTTCGGGGCACACAGATACGCAGTATTTT
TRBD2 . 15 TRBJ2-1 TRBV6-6 CASSYPGGKYNEQFF TGTGCCAGCAGTTACCCGGGGGGTAAATACAATGAGCAGTTCTTC
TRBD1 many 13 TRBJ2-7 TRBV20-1 CSASRDRGYEQYF TGCAGCGCCTCCCGGGACAGGGGCTACGAGCAGTACTTC
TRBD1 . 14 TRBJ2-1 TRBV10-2 CASRLGTGQETQFF TGCGCCAGCAGACTCGGGACAGGCCAAGAGACCCAGTTCTTC
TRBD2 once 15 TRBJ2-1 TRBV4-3 CASSQDRGLAREQFF TGCGCCAGCAGCCAAGATCGCGGACTAGCGCGTGAGCAGTTCTTC
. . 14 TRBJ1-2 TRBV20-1 CAGVRDGSNYGYTF TGCGCGGGGGTTCGAGACGGGTCTAACTATGGCTACACCTTC
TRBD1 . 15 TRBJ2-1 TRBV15 CATSRDTGGPYEQFF TGTGCCACCAGCAGAGATACAGGGGGGCCATATGAGCAGTTCTTC